Included here is one T cell receptor (beta chain) sequence, with context. As yet, its antigen is unknown. The data belong to a study of cytomegalovirus exposure and HLA in healthy donors. General study results and limits: Usually a TCR sequence was rare, but some public TCRs were found in many donors. One cluster of highly shared sequence variants probably arose as a sequencing artifact. Later genetic work tied a missense DCLRE1C variant to beta-chain V and J trimming. Presence/absence analysis assumed near-uniform sequencing depth across donors.

Per the germline V gene, CDR1 is MDHEN and CDR2 is SYDVKM. The CDR3 is made up of 11 amino acids. Trimming pared 7 bases from V and 3 bases from J, leaving 7 bases between. PCR involved 60 Vbeta and 13 Jbeta primers. The repertoire was sequenced with immunoSEQ multiplex PCR; TCRdb's copy has only in-frame clones and lacks some. Counted here are over 120,000 clones, around two thirds occurring once; the ten biggest clones make up roughly 1.9%. The J gene is TRBJ2-7, the V gene TRBV28; no firm D call. Sequences were obtained from PBMCs. The TCR originated in a woman aged 55-70 years in good health and CMV-seropositive. The CDR3 loop reads CASTRSYEQYF. The CDR3 DNA reads as TGTGCCAGCACAAGGAGCTACGAGCAGTACTTC.